This T cell receptor beta chain comes out of a study of T cell responses to AZD1222 COVID-19 vaccine. To note about this clone: Its antigen is not known.

Study-level results: Repertoire sampling was restricted to post-peak T cell response timepoints. Two doses of AZD1222 preceded a rise in Spike-specific TCR breadth and depth. Seropositive status at baseline applied to only a handful of AZD1222 recipients. Close to half of spike-specific TCRs reportedly recognize unmutated variant regions.

Method: immunoSEQ multiplex PCR; TCRdb's copy keeps in-frame clones and lacks some. The sample includes about 150,000 clones, 70% to 90% of them seen just once. The source was peripheral blood, collected on day 0 of MenACWY control vaccination. The receptor comes from an adult in good health.

CDR3 nucleotides: TGTGCCAGCAGTTACCACAGGGACGTCTATGGCTACACCTTC. It specifies CASSYHRDVYGYTF. V usage is TRBV6-2 or TRBV6-3 and J usage is TRBJ1-2; the D gene is possibly TRBD1 (6 bases). The V end was cut by 2 bases, the J end by 4 bases, with 11 bases between. Germline V gene lookup returns CDR1 MNHEY and CDR2 SVGEGT. This CDR3 has 14 residues.